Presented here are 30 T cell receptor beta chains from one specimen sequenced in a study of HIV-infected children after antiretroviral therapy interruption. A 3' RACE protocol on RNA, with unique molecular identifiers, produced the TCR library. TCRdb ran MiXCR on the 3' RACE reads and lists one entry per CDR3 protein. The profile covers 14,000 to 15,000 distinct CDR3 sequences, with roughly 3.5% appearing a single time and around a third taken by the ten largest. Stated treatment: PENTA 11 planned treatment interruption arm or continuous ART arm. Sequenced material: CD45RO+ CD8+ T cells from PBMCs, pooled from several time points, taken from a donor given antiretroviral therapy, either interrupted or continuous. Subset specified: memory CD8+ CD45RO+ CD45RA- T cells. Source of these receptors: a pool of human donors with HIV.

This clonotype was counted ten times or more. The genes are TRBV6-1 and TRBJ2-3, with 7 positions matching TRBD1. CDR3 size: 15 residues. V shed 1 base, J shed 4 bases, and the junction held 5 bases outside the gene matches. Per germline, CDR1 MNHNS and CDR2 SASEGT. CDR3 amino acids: CASSEGQGEADTQYF. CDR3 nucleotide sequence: TGTGCCAGCAGTGAAGGACAGGGAGAGGCAGATACGCAGTATTTT.

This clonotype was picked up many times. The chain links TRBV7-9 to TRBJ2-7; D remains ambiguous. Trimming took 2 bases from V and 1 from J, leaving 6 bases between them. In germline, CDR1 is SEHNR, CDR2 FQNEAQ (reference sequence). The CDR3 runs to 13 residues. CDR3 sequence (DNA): TGTGCCAGCAGCTTATTACCATCCTACGAGCAGTACTTC. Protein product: CASSLLPSYEQYF.

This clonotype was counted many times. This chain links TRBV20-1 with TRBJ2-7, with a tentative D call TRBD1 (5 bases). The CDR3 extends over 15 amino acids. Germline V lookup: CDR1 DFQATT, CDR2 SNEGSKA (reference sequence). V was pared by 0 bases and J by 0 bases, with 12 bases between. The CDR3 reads CSARDVGRDSYEQYF. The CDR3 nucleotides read TGCAGTGCTAGAGATGTAGGCAGGGACTCCTACGAGCAGTACTTC.

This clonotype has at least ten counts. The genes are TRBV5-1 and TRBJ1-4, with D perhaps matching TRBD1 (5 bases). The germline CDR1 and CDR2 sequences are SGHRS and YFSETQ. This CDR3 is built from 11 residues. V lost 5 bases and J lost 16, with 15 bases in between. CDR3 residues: CASRTGTEEFF. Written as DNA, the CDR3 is TGCGCCAGCAGAACCGGGACGGAAGAGTTTTTT.

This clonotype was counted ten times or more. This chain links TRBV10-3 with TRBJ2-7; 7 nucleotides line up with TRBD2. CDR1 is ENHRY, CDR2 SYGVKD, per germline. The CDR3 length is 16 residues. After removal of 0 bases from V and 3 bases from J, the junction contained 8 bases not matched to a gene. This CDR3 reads CAISESEGGFLYEQYF. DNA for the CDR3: TGTGCCATCAGTGAGTCGGAGGGAGGGTTCCTCTACGAGCAGTACTTC.

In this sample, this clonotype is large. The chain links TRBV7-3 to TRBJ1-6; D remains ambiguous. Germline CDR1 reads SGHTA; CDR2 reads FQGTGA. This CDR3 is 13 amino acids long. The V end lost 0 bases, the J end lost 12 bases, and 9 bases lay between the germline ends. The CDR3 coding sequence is TGTGCCAGCAGCTTAACAGGGAGTGGACCCCTCCACTTT. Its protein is CASSLTGSGPLHF. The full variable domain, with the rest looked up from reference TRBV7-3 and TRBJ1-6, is GAGVSQTPSNKVTEKGKYVELRCDPISGHTALYWYRQSLGQGPEFLIYFQGTGAADDSGLPNDRFFAVRPEGSVSTLKIQRTERGDSAVYLCASSLTGSGPLHFGNGTRLTVT.

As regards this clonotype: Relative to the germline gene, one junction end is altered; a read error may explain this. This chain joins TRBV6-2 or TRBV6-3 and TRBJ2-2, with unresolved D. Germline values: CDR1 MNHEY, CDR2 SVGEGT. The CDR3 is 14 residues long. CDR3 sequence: CASSFDMNTGELFF. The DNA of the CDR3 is TGTGCCAGTAGTTTTGACATGAACACCGGGGAGCTGTTTTTT.

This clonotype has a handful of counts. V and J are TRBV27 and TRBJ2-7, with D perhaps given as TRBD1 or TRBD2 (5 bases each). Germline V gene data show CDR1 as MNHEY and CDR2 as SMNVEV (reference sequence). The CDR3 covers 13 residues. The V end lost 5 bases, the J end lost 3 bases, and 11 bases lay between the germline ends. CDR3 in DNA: TGTGCCAGCAGTCCGGGACCCGACTACGAGCAGTACTTC. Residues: CASSPGPDYEQYF.

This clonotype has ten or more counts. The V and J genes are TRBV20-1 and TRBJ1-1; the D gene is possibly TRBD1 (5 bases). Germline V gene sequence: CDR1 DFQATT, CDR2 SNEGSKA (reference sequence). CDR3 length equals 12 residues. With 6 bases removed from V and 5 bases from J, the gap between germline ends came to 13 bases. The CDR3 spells CSAGRGETEAFF. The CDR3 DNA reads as TGCAGTGCCGGGAGGGGCGAGACTGAAGCTTTCTTT.

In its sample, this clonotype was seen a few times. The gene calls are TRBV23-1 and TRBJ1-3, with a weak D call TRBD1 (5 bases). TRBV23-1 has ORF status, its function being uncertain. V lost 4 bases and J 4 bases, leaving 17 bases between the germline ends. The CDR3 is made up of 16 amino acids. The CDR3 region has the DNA TGCGCCAGCAGTCTAAGGTCCGCAGGGTCCGGAAACACCATATATTTT. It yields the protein CASSLRSAGSGNTIYF.

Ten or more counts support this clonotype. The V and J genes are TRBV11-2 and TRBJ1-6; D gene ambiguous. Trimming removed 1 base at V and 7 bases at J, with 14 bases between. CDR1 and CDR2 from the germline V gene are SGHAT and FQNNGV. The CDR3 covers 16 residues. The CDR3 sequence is CASSLVYPLRNSPLHF. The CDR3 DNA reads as TGTGCCAGCAGCTTAGTGTACCCCCTTCGGAATTCACCCCTCCACTTT.

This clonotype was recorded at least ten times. The CDR3 sequence is CASSQIGGTYEQYF. The CDR3 DNA reads TGTGCCAGCAGCCAAATCGGGGGGACCTACGAGCAGTACTTC. The rearrangement uses TRBV25-1 and TRBJ2-7; TRBD2 matches 7 bases. Germline CDR1 reads MGHDK; CDR2 reads SYGVNS. This CDR3 region has 14 residues. The V and J ends lost 6 bases and 2 bases, in that order; junction bases with no gene match: 7.

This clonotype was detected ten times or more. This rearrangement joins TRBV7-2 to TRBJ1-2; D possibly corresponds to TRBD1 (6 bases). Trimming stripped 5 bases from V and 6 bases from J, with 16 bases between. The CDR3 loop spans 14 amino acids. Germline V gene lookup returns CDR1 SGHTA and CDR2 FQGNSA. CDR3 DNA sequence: TGTGCCAGCAGCCCCGGGGGGGCGCGGGATGGCTACACCTTC. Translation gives CASSPGGARDGYTF. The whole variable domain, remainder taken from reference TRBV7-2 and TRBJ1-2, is GAGVSQSPSNKVTEKGKDVELRCDPISGHTALYWYRQSLGQGLEFLIYFQGNSAPDKSGLPSDRFSAERTGGSVSTLTIQRTQQEDSAVYLCASSPGGARDGYTFGSGTRLTVV.

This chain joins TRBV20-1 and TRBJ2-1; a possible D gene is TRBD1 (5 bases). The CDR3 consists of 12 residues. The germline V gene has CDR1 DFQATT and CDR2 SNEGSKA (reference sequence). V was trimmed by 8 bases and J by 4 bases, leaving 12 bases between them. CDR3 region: CSIQETYNEQFF. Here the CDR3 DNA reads TGCAGTATACAGGAGACTTACAATGAGCAGTTCTTC.

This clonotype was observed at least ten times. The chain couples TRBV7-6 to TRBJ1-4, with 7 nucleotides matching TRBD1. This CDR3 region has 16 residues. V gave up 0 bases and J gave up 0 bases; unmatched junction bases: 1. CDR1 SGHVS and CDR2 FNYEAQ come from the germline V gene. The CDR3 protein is CASSLAGGATNEKLFF. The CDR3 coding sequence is TGTGCCAGCAGCTTAGCAGGGGGCGCAACTAATGAAAAACTGTTTTTT.

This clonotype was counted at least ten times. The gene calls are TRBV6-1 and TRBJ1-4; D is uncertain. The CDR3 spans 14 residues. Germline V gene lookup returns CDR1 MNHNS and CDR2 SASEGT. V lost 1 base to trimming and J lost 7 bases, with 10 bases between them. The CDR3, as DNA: TGTGCCAGCAGTGAAGGAGAGGGAAGTGAAAAACTGTTTTTT. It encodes CASSEGEGSEKLFF.

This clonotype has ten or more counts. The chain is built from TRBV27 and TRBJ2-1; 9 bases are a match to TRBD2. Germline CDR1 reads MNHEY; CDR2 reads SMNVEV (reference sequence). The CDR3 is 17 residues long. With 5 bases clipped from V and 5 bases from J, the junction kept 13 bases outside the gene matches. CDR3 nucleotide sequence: TGTGCCAGCAGTCAAGGGAGAAGCGGGGGGCCCCACAATGAGCAGTTCTTC. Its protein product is CASSQGRSGGPHNEQFF.

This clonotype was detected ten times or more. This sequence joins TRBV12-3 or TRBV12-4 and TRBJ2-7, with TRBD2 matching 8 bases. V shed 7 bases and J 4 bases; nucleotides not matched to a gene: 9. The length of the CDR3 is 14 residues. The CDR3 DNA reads TGTGCCAGCACAACGGGAGGGGAACGATACGAGCAGTACTTC. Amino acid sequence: CASTTGGERYEQYF.

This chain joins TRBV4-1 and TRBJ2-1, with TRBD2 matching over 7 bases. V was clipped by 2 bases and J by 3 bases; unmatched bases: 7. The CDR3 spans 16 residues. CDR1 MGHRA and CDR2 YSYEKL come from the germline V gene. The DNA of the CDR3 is TGCGCCAGCAGCCAAAGCCCTAGCGGAATCTACAATGAGCAGTTCTTC. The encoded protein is CASSQSPSGIYNEQFF.

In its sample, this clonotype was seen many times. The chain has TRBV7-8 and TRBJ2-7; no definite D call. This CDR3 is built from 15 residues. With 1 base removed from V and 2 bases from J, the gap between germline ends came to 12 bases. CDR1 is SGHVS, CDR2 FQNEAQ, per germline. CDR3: CASSLGFDGAYEQYF. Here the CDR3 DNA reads TGTGCCAGCAGCTTAGGGTTCGACGGAGCCTACGAGCAGTACTTC.

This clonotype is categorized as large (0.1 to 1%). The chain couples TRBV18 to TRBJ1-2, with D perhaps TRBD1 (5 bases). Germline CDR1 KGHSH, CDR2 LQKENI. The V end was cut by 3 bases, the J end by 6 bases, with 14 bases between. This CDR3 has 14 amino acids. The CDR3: CASSPTGTEDGYTF. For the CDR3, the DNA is TGTGCCAGCTCACCGACCGGGACGGAGGATGGCTACACCTTC.

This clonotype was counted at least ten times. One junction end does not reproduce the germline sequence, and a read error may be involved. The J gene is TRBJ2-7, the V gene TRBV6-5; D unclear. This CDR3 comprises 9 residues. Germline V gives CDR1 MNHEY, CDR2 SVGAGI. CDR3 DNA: TGTGCCAGCAGTTACCCCCCAAGCTTC. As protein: CASSYPPSF.

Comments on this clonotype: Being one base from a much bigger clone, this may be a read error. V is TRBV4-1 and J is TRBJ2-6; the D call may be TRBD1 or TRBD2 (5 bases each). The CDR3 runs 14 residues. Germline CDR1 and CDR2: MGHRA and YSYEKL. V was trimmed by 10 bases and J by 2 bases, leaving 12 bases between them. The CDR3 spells CANRGVAGANVLTF. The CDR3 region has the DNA TGCGCCAACAGAGGGGTCGCTGGGGCCAACGTCCTGACTTTC.

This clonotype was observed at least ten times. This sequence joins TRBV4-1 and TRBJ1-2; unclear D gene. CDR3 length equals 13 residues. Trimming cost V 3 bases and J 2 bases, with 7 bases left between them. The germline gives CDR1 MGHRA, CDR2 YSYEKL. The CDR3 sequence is CASSQVSNYGYTF. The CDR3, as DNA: TGCGCCAGCAGCCAGGTCAGCAACTATGGCTACACCTTC.

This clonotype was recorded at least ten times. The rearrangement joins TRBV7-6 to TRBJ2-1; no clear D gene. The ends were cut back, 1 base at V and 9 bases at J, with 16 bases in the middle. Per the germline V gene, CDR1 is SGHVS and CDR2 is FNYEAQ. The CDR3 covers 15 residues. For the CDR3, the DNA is TGTGCCAGCAGCTTAGAGGTAGCTGAGCTGGGTGAGCAGTTCTTC. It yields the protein CASSLEVAELGEQFF.

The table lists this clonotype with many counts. This CDR3 is CASSWTGGFDEQYF. The CDR3 DNA reads TGTGCCAGCAGTTGGACAGGAGGCTTCGACGAGCAGTACTTC. The rearrangement joins TRBV28 to TRBJ2-7; the match to TRBD1 covers 7 bases. In germline, CDR1 is MDHEN, CDR2 SYDVKM. The CDR3 covers 14 residues. V lost 4 bases and J lost 5; bases outside the gene matches: 8. The complete variable domain, with remaining parts taken from reference TRBV28 and TRBJ2-7, reads DVKVTQSSRYLVKRTGEKVFLECVQDMDHENMFWYRQDPGLGLRLIYFSYDVKMKEKGDIPEGYSVSREKKERFSLILESASTNQTSMYLCASSWTGGFDEQYFGPGTRLTVT.

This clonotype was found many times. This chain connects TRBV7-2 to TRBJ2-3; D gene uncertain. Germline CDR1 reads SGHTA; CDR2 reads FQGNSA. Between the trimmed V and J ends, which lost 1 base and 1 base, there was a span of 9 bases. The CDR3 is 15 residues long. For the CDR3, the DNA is TGTGCCAGCAGCTTAGGGACGGTCGGCACAGATACGCAGTATTTT. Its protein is CASSLGTVGTDTQYF.

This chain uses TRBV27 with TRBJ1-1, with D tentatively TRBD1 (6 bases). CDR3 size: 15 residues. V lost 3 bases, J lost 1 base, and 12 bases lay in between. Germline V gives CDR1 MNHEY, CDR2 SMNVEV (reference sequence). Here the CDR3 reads CASSLSGATNTEAFF. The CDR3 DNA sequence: TGTGCCAGCAGTTTGTCAGGGGCCACGAACACTGAAGCTTTCTTT.

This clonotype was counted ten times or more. DNA for the CDR3: TGTGCCAGCAGTTGGATTTGGTCTGAAGCTTTCTTT. Its translation is CASSWIWSEAFF. The genes are TRBV12-3 or TRBV12-4 and TRBJ1-1, with D uncertain. Trimming removed 4 bases from V and 6 bases from J, with 9 bases in between. This CDR3 has 12 amino acids.

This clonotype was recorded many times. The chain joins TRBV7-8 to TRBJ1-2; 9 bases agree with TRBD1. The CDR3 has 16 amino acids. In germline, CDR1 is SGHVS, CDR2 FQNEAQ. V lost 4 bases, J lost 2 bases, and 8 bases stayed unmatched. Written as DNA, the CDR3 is TGTGCCAGCAGCTGGGTACAGGGGGCCCTAAACTATGGCTACACCTTC. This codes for CASSWVQGALNYGYTF.